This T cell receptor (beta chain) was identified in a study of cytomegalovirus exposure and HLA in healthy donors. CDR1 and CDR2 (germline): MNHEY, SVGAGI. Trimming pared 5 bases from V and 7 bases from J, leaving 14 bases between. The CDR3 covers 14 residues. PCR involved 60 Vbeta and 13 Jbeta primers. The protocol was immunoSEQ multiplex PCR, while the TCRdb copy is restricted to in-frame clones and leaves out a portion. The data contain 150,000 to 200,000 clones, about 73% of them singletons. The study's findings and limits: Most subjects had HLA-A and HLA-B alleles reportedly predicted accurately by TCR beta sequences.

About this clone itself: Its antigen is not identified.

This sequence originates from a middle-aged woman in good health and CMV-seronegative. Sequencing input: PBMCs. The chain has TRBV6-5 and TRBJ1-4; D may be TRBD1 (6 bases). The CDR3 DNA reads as TGTGCCAGCAGTGAAAGGACAGACATTGAAAAACTGTTTTTT. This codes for CASSERTDIEKLFF.